These T cell receptor beta chains were read from a single sample in a study of CD8 T cells in Susac syndrome. TCRdb reprocessed the immunoSEQ multiplex PCR reads with MiXCR, giving one entry per CDR3 protein. The repertoire consists of around 80,000 distinct CDR3 sequences, with about 94% occurring once and the leading ten covering 0.26%. The specimen sequenced was CD8+ T cells from PBMCs. The source of these receptors is a human donor in good health. CDR3s include the opening cysteine and the closing phenylalanine or tryptophan. A D gene is named only where the DNA matches it firmly. Size is stated for part of the rows, as once, few or many counts, or as a class when the clone is expanded.

V gene	D gene	CDR3 length	J gene	clone size	CDR3 protein	CDR3 DNA
TRBV12-3/TRBV12-4	.	13	TRBJ2-7	.	CASSLGPYYEQYF	TGTGCCAGCAGTCTCGGACCTTACTACGAGCAGTACTTC
TRBV6-5	.	16	TRBJ2-1	.	CASSYSSGPPYNEQFF	TGTGCCAGCAGTTACTCGAGTGGTCCCCCCTACAATGAGCAGTTCTTC
TRBV7-9	.	12	TRBJ2-7	.	CASRITDYEQYF	TGTGCCAGCAGGATCACAGACTACGAGCAGTACTTC
TRBV15	.	13	TRBJ1-1	.	CATSRRGIAEAFF	TGTGCCACCAGCAGAAGGGGAATTGCTGAAGCTTTCTTT
TRBV5-6	.	14	TRBJ1-5	once	CASSGWTSEKPQHF	TGTGCCAGCAGCGGATGGACATCTGAAAAGCCCCAGCATTTT
TRBV9	.	16	TRBJ2-3	.	CASSAAGGRTGDTQYF	TGTGCCAGCAGCGCCGCGGGAGGAAGGACAGGAGATACGCAGTATTTT
TRBV23-1	TRBD1	13	TRBJ2-1	.	CASVRDRNNEQFF	TGCGCCAGCGTCCGGGACAGAAACAATGAGCAGTTCTTC
TRBV7-9	TRBD1	15	TRBJ2-1	.	CASSPWDREEGWQFF	TGTGCCAGCAGCCCATGGGACAGGGAGGAGGGCTGGCAGTTCTTC
TRBV4-2	TRBD1	15	TRBJ2-1	.	CASSQGQGEYNEQFF	TGTGCCAGCAGCCAAGGACAGGGGGAATACAATGAGCAGTTCTTC
TRBV13	.	15	TRBJ2-1	.	CASSWDEGVYNEQFF	TGTGCCAGCAGCTGGGACGAGGGCGTCTACAATGAGCAGTTCTTC
TRBV15	.	15	TRBJ2-7	.	CATSRKGEGGYEQYF	TGTGCCACCAGCAGAAAGGGGGAGGGAGGCTACGAGCAGTACTTC
TRBV12-3/TRBV12-4	.	12	TRBJ2-7	few	CASSLGVGEQYF	TGTGCCAGCAGTTTAGGGGTGGGCGAGCAGTACTTC
TRBV25-1	.	14	TRBJ2-3	.	CASRDGGMLDTQYF	TGTGCCAGCAGGGATGGGGGGATGTTGGATACGCAGTATTTT
TRBV6-4	.	15	TRBJ2-1	.	CASSDSTGSYNEQFF	TGTGCCAGCAGTGACTCGACGGGCTCCTACAATGAGCAGTTCTTC
TRBV6-5	.	15	TRBJ1-2	.	CASSPYVTGSYGYTF	TGTGCCAGCAGCCCTTACGTCACAGGGAGCTATGGCTACACCTTC
TRBV20-1	.	15	TRBJ2-7	once	CSARGIRDISYEQYF	TGCAGTGCTAGAGGTATCCGGGACATTTCCTACGAGCAGTACTTC
TRBV9	.	13	TRBJ1-1	.	CASSVDWRTEAFF	TGTGCCAGCAGCGTAGACTGGCGCACTGAAGCTTTCTTT
TRBV6-1	.	15	TRBJ2-7	.	CASSPSGQFLYEQYF	TGTGCCAGCAGTCCCTCCGGACAGTTCCTATACGAGCAGTACTTC
TRBV3-1	.	15	TRBJ1-2	.	CASSETDRNLYGYTF	TGTGCCAGCAGCGAGACCGACAGGAACCTCTATGGCTACACCTTC
TRBV5-6	.	15	TRBJ2-3	once	CASSLGEIDTDTQYF	TGTGCCAGCAGCTTGGGCGAAATAGACACAGATACGCAGTATTTT
TRBV3-1	.	15	TRBJ1-1	.	CASSQPGDTNTEAFF	TGTGCCAGCAGCCAACCCGGGGACACGAACACTGAAGCTTTCTTT
TRBV4-3	.	17	TRBJ1-1	.	CASSQDWDRFMNTEAFF	TGCGCCAGCAGCCAAGATTGGGATAGGTTCATGAACACTGAAGCTTTCTTT
TRBV18	.	14	TRBJ2-4	once	CASSPPTEDHIQYF	TGTGCCAGCTCACCACCGACGGAAGATCACATTCAGTACTTC
TRBV29-1	.	11	TRBJ1-2	.	CSVERRDGYTF	TGCAGCGTTGAGCGTAGGGATGGCTACACCTTC
TRBV11-2	.	14	TRBJ1-1	.	CASSFVTRNTEAFF	TGTGCCAGCAGTTTCGTCACCAGAAACACTGAAGCTTTCTTT
TRBV27	.	15	TRBJ2-1	.	CASSPGGSSYNEQFF	TGTGCCAGCAGCCCGGGTGGAAGCTCCTACAATGAGCAGTTCTTC
TRBV28	TRBD1	15	TRBJ2-3	.	CASSLPTGDQDTQYF	TGTGCCAGCAGTTTACCGACAGGGGATCAAGATACGCAGTATTTT
TRBV4-1	.	15	TRBJ2-3	.	CASSQVLYSTDTQYF	TGCGCCAGCAGCCAAGTGCTTTATAGCACAGATACGCAGTATTTT
TRBV6-4	.	13	TRBJ1-5	.	CASSDSPNQPQHF	TGTGCCAGCAGTGACTCTCCGAATCAGCCCCAGCATTTT
TRBV7-6	.	12	TRBJ2-5	.	CASRASQETQYF	TGTGCCAGCAGGGCGTCGCAAGAGACCCAGTACTTC
TRBV5-1	.	17	TRBJ2-7	once	CASSLMTNRTGDLEQYF	TGCGCCAGCAGCTTGATGACAAATCGTACGGGGGACCTCGAGCAGTACTTC
TRBV12-3/TRBV12-4	.	15	TRBJ2-1	.	CASSGRDASRSEQFF	TGTGCCAGCAGTGGGCGGGACGCCAGTCGCTCTGAGCAGTTCTTC
TRBV5-6	.	12	TRBJ1-1	once	CASSFVSFEAFF	TGTGCCAGCAGCTTTGTCAGCTTTGAAGCTTTCTTT
TRBV27	.	14	TRBJ2-1	.	CASTQAVSYNEQFF	TGTGCCAGCACCCAGGCCGTCTCCTACAATGAGCAGTTCTTC
TRBV13	.	18	TRBJ2-1	.	CASSVTDYTSSRYNEQFF	TGTGCCAGCAGCGTAACGGACTACACCAGCTCCCGCTACAATGAGCAGTTCTTC
TRBV12-3/TRBV12-4	.	11	TRBJ2-4	.	CASSSGGIQYF	TGTGCCAGCAGTTCGGGTGGCATTCAGTACTTC
TRBV9	.	16	TRBJ2-5	once	CASSVALVGSEETQYF	TGTGCCAGCAGCGTAGCTTTGGTCGGGAGCGAGGAGACCCAGTACTTC
TRBV12-3/TRBV12-4	TRBD2	10	TRBJ2-1	.	CASSAGEGFF	TGTGCCAGCAGTGCGGGAGAAGGCTTCTTC
TRBV12-3/TRBV12-4	.	11	TRBJ2-1	.	CASSLMEGQFF	TGTGCCAGCTCCCTTATGGAAGGGCAGTTCTTC
TRBV24-1	.	14	TRBJ1-2	.	CATSDFDKGNGYTF	TGTGCCACCAGTGATTTCGACAAAGGGAATGGCTACACCTTC
TRBV27	.	15	TRBJ2-1	.	CASSLGGPTYNEQFF	TGTGCCAGCAGTCTTGGAGGACCTACCTACAATGAGCAGTTCTTC
TRBV4-1	.	16	TRBJ2-7	.	CASSPLPGRSSYEQYF	TGCGCCAGCAGCCCCCTCCCAGGGCGCAGCTCCTACGAGCAGTACTTC
TRBV12-3/TRBV12-4	TRBD1	14	TRBJ2-5	.	CASSLGTGLETQYF	TGTGCCAGCAGCCTTGGGACAGGGCTAGAGACCCAGTACTTC
TRBV28	TRBD2	15	TRBJ2-3	.	CASSRAGRGTDTQYF	TGTGCCAGCAGTCGGGCGGGGAGGGGCACAGATACGCAGTATTTT
TRBV4-3	.	14	TRBJ1-3	once	CASSPSGAWNTIYF	TGCGCCAGCAGCCCCAGCGGGGCCTGGAATACCATATATTTT
TRBV28	TRBD1	16	TRBJ2-2	.	CASSPYRGINTGELFF	TGTGCCAGCAGTCCCTACAGGGGTATTAACACCGGGGAGCTGTTTTTT
TRBV2	.	15	TRBJ2-4	.	CASNSEAIAKNIQYF	TGTGCCAGCAACTCCGAGGCTATAGCCAAAAACATTCAGTACTTC
TRBV9	.	14	TRBJ2-1	.	CASSETGSAHEQFF	TGTGCCAGCAGCGAAACAGGGAGCGCCCATGAGCAGTTCTTC
TRBV9	TRBD2	13	TRBJ2-1	.	CASSKASGNEQFF	TGTGCCAGCAGCAAAGCTAGCGGCAATGAGCAGTTCTTC
TRBV5-4	.	12	TRBJ1-6	.	CASSWGASPLHF	TGTGCCAGCAGCTGGGGCGCTTCACCCCTCCACTTT
TRBV3-1	.	15	TRBJ1-1	once	CASSPLTDVNTEAFF	TGTGCCAGCAGCCCTCTCACCGACGTAAACACTGAAGCTTTCTTT
TRBV5-1	.	14	TRBJ2-1	.	CASSLNDGYNEQFF	TGCGCCAGCAGCTTGAACGACGGTTACAATGAGCAGTTCTTC
TRBV5-6	.	16	TRBJ2-5	.	CASSMLGGGLQETQYF	TGTGCCAGCAGCATGCTTGGCGGGGGCCTCCAAGAGACCCAGTACTTC
TRBV11-2	.	13	TRBJ1-5	.	CASSSSDNQPQHF	TGTGCCAGCAGCTCATCGGACAATCAGCCCCAGCATTTT
TRBV3-1	.	14	TRBJ2-7	.	CASSQDGVPYEQYF	TGTGCCAGCAGCCAAGATGGCGTGCCCTACGAGCAGTACTTC
TRBV15	TRBD1	14	TRBJ2-7	.	CATNRGTGSYEQYF	TGTGCCACCAACCGGGGGACAGGGTCCTACGAGCAGTACTTC
TRBV20-1	.	13	TRBJ2-1	once	CSAREEEYNEQFF	TGCAGTGCTAGAGAAGAGGAGTACAATGAGCAGTTCTTC
TRBV6-2/TRBV6-3	TRBD2	18	TRBJ2-5	.	CASSFRLAGGRGQETQYF	TGTGCCAGCAGTTTTCGACTAGCGGGAGGGCGCGGCCAAGAGACCCAGTACTTC